The following is a TCR beta chain sequence with its context. The CDR3 totals 14 residues. Germline trimming cut 5 bases from V and 2 bases from J; bases unmatched to any gene: 2. Germline CDR1 and CDR2: SGHNT and YENEEA. The data derive from a study of blood T cell repertoires in COVID-19. Study-wide background: The origin of the acute and convalescent COVID-19 samples was the United States, Italy and Spain. Sample material is recorded as cDNA or gDNA derived from T cells, B-cell-depleted T cells, or PBMCs.

Per the original data handling: Scientists estimated how many nucleated cells there were by amplifying reference gene primers. TCRdb's copy holds only in-frame clones and misses some; the assay was immunoSEQ multiplex PCR. The V and J calls and clone size come from that table; D and trimming were worked out from the DNA. The table lists about 84,000 clones, about 95% of them singletons. The TCR sequence derives from a human donor with active COVID-19. The donor label of this sample is uncertain. Source material: peripheral blood. J is TRBJ2-1 and V is TRBV11-3, with 8 bases aligning to TRBD2. The CDR3 nucleotides read TGTGCCAGCAGCCTCGGGGGGGCCTACAATGAGCAGTTCTTC. This encodes CASSLGGAYNEQFF.